The TCR beta chain described here comes from a study of blood T cell repertoires in COVID-19 (dated by TCRdb to 2019 to 2021). With regard to the full study: Collaborator samples came from the United States, Italy and Spain and covered acute and convalescent phases of COVID-19. The material from the prospective study consisted of cDNA or gDNA derived from T cells, B-cell-depleted T cells, or PBMCs. The dataset comprised deeply sampled blood TCRbeta repertoires from subjects exposed to, actively infected with, or recovered from COVID-19. The repertoires were released in a freely available public database intended as a resource for research on the immune response to SARS-CoV-2. The samples were drawn from the first 160 participants of the ongoing ImmuneRACE study and from 950 to 1,500 subjects provided by 6 global collaborators. The sample metadata nearly always contained a de-identified subject ID, COVID-19 status, age in years and sex. Where available, HLA class I and class II types were obtained from metadata supplied by the sample provider rather than from assay-based typing.

For this clone: The target of this receptor is not known. Base quality data are lacking; no much larger clone is found one base away.

Each collaborating institution followed its own protocols to collect whole blood in K2EDTA tubes. For TCRbeta analysis, collaborator samples were shipped as frozen whole blood, as isolated PBMCs, or as DNA extracted from either sample type. TCRbeta CDR3 regions were amplified from genomic DNA using the immunoSEQ Assay, a bias-controlled multiplex PCR. The study's own analysis went as follows. Nucleated cell counts per sample were estimated from amplification of reference gene primers within the assay. Sequence reads were collapsed and filtered to measure the absolute abundance of every unique TCRbeta CDR3 rearrangement. For each sample, productive Simpson clonality was calculated as the square root of Simpson's diversity index over productive rearrangements. TCRdb stores this immuneACCESS table with in-frame sequences only. Part of the clones is absent; in the studies checked, under half of the shortfall reflects unresolved V genes, and no reason is known for the rest. For V, J and clone size, that table is used; D and trimming come from the DNA. The table for this sample lists 150,000 to 200,000 clones; 85% of them were counted only once. Over 3% of the sample belongs to the ten largest clones.

Study-level results and caveats: How much clinical and demographic metadata was included differed by source and by participant, and the metadata was provided uncurated.

This TCR was recovered from a human donor with acute or convalescent COVID-19. The donor label of this sample is uncertain. The sample consisted of peripheral blood.

CDR3 region: CASSTGLDTEAFF. The DNA sequence is as follows: TGCGCCAGCAGTACAGGGTTGGACACTGAAGCTTTCTTT. Here the chain combines TRBV4-1 and TRBJ1-1; 6 matching bases give a weak D call of TRBD1. V gives up 6 bases and J gives up 3 bases, and the segment between their germline ends measures 11 bases. The germline V gene specifies MGHRA as CDR1 and YSYEKL as CDR2. Counted from cysteine to phenylalanine, this CDR3 has 13 amino acids. The entry retains the CDR3 DNA only, 39 bases that are in frame from base 1.